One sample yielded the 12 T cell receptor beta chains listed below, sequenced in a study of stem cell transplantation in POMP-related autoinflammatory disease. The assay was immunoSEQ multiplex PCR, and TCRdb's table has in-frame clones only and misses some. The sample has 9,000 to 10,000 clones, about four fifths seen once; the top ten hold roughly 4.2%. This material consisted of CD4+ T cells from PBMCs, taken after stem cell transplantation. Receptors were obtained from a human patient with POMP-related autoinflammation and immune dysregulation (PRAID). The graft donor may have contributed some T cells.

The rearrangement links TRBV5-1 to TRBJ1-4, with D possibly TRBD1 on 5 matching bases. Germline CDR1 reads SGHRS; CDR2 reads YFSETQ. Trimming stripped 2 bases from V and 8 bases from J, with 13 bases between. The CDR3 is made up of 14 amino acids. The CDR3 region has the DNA TGCGCCAGCAGCTTCAGAGGGGACGGAGAAAAACTGTTTTTT. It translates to CASSFRGDGEKLFF.

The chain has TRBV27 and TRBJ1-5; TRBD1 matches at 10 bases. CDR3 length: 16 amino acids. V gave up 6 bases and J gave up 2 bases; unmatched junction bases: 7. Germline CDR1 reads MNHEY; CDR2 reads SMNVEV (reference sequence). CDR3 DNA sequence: TGTGCCAGCAGAGAGACAGGGGGCAGGCGCAATCAGCCCCAGCATTTT. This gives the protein CASRETGGRRNQPQHF.

The CDR3 DNA sequence: TGTGCCAGCAGCGGGATAAACAGGGGGCGCGGGACTGAAGCTTTCTTT. Translation: CASSGINRGRGTEAFF. The genes are TRBV7-9 and TRBJ1-1; 9 bases fit TRBD1. J was trimmed by 5 bases and V by 5 bases; bases with no gene match: 12. Germline values: CDR1 SEHNR, CDR2 FQNEAQ (reference sequence). The CDR3 has 16 amino acids.

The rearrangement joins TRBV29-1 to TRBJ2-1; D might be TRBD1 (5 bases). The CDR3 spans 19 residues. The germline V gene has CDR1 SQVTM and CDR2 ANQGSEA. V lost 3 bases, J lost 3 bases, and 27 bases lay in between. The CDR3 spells CSVDGAGVVRTGYYNEQFF. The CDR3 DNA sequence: TGCAGCGTTGATGGGGCCGGTGTCGTTAGGACGGGCTACTACAATGAGCAGTTCTTC.

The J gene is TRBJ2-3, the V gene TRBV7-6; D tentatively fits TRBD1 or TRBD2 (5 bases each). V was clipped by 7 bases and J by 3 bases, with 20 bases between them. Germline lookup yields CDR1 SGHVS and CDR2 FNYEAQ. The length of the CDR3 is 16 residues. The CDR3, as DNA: TGTGCCAGCACCCCGGGGCGGCCTTCTGCAACAGATACGCAGTATTTT. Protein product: CASTPGRPSATDTQYF.

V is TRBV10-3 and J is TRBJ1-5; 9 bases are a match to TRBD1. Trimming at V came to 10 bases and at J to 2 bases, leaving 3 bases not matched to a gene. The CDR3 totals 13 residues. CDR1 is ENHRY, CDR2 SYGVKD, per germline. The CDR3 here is CATRTGGNQPQHF. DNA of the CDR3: TGTGCCACACGGACAGGGGGCAATCAGCCCCAGCATTTT.

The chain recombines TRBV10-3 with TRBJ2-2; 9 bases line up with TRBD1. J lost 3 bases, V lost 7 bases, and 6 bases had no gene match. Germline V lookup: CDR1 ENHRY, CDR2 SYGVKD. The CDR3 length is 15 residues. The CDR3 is CAIKADRGDTGELFF. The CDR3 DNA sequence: TGTGCCATCAAGGCGGACAGGGGCGACACCGGGGAGCTGTTTTTT.

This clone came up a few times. CDR3 residues: CASSEGQATAAFF. In DNA form, the CDR3 reads TGTGCCAGCAGCGAGGGACAGGCGACGGCAGCTTTCTTT. The rearrangement links TRBV9 to TRBJ1-1; 8 nucleotides agree with TRBD1. The CDR3 consists of 13 residues. Germline CDR1 and CDR2: SGDLS and YYNGEE. V lost 3 bases to trimming and J lost 10 bases; unmatched junction nucleotides: 8.

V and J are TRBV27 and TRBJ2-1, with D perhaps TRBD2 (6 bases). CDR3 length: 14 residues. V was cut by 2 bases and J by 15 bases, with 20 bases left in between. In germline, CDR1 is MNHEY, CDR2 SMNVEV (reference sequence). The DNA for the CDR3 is TGTGCCAGCAGTTTAAGGGGTCTAGCGACCCGCCCGTTCTTC. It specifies CASSLRGLATRPFF.

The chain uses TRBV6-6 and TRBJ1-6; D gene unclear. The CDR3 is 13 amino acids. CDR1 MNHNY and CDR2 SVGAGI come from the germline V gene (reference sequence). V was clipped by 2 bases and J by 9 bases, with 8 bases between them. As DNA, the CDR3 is TGTGCCAGCAGTTACCCAGACCTTTCACCCCTCCACTTT. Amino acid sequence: CASSYPDLSPLHF.

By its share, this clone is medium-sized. The DNA of the CDR3 is TGTGCCAGCAGCCAAGATGGAGGCACGCAGTATTTT. Residues: CASSQDGGTQYF. The V gene is TRBV3-1 (or the pseudogene TRBV3-2), the J gene TRBJ2-3, with D possibly being TRBD2 (5 bases). V was cut by 0 bases and J by 9 bases, with 7 bases left in between. This CDR3 contains 12 residues. Germline V gene lookup returns CDR1 LGHDT and CDR2 YNNKEL (reference sequence).

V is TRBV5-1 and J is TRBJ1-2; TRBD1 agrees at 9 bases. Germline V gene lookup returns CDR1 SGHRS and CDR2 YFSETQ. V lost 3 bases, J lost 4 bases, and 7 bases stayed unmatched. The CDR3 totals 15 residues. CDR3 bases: TGCGCCAGCAGCTGGTCCCCGGGACAGGGCTATGGCTACACCTTC. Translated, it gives CASSWSPGQGYGYTF.